The source of this T cell receptor (beta chain) is a study of cytomegalovirus exposure and HLA in healthy donors. Findings and limits, study-wide: Later on, an analysis tied approximately 15,000 TCR beta sequences to HLA alleles at 0.05 false discovery rate. Researchers left out some V segments, among them TRBV6-2 and TRBV6-3, as indistinguishable. It was taken for granted in presence/absence analyses that sequencing depth across donors was roughly uniform.

The PCR used 60 Vbeta and 13 Jbeta primers. Data came from immunoSEQ multiplex PCR; TCRdb stores just in-frame clones and leaves some out. The data contain about 100,000 clones, roughly 75% of them singletons. Germline CDR1 is MGHRA and CDR2 is YSYEKL. The V gene lost 0 bases and the J gene lost 6 bases, with 16 bases spanning the gap. The CDR3 contains 16 residues. Details on this clone: Its matching antigen is unknown.

What was sequenced was PBMCs. This rearrangement joins TRBV4-1 to TRBJ2-3, with a possible D match to TRBD2 (6 bases). This clonotype was obtained from a woman aged 55 to 70 in good health and CMV-seronegative. The CDR3 protein is CASSQEGPGLTDTQYF. The CDR3 bases are TGCGCCAGCAGCCAAGAAGGGCCCGGACTAACGGATACGCAGTATTTT.